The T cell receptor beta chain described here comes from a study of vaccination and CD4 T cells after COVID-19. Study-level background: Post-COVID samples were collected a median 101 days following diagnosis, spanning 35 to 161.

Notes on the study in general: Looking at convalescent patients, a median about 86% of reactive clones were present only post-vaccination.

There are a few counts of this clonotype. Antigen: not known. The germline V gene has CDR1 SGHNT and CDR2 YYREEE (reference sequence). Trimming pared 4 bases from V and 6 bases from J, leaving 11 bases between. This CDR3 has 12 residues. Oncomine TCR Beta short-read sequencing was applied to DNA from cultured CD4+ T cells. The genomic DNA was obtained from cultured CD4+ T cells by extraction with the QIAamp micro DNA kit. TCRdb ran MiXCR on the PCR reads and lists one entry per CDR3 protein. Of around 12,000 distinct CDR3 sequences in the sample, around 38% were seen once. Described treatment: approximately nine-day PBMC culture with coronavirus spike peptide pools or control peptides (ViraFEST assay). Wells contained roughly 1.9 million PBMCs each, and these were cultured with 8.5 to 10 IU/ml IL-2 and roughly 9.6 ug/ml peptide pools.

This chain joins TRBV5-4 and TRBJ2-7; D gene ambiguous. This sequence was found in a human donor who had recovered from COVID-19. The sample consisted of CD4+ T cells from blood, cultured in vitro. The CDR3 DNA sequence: TGTGCCAGCAGCACCCGGGTTAGCGAGCAGTACTTC. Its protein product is CASSTRVSEQYF. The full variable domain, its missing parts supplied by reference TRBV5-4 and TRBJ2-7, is ETGVTQSPTHLIKTRGQQVTLRCSSQSGHNTVSWYQQALGQGPQFIFQYYREEENGRGNFPPRFSGLQFPNYSSELNVNALELDDSALYLCASSTRVSEQYFGPGTRLTVT.